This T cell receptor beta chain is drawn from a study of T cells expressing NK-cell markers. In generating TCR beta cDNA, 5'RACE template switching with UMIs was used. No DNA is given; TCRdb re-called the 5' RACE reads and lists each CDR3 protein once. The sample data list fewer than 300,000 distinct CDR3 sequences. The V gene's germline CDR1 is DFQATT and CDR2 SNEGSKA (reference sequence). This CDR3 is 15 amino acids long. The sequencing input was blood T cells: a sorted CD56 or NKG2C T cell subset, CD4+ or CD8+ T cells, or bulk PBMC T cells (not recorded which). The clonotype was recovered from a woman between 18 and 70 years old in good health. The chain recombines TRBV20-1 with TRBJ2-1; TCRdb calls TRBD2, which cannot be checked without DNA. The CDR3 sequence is CSASPLAGTYNEQFF.